One sample yielded the 18 T cell receptor beta chains listed below, sequenced in a study of identifying expanded T cells in peripheral blood. Sequenced by immunoSEQ multiplex PCR; TCRdb stores in-frame clones only, minus some. The repertoire has about 85,000 clones, 88% of them found once; the top ten carry roughly 20%. Sequences were obtained from blood. Receptor source: a person between 18 and 69 years old in good health.

V and J are TRBV6-6 and TRBJ1-2; D is perhaps TRBD1 (5 bases). The CDR3 is 14 amino acids. V was clipped by 5 bases and J by 3 bases, with 13 bases between them. The germline CDR1 and CDR2 sequences are MNHNY and SVGAGI (reference sequence). In DNA, the CDR3 is TGTGCCAGCAGTAACTGGGGGAGGGACTATGGCTACACCTTC. This codes for CASSNWGRDYGYTF.

The V and J genes are TRBV7-8 and TRBJ2-3, with a weak D call TRBD2 (6 bases). The CDR3 consists of 18 residues. V was clipped by 5 bases and J by 1 base, with 22 bases between them. The germline gives CDR1 SGHVS, CDR2 FQNEAQ. CDR3 DNA: TGTGCCAGCAGCCTGGAGCCGGGGACTGGGACCCGCACAGATACGCAGTATTTT. Amino acids: CASSLEPGTGTRTDTQYF.

Written as DNA, the CDR3 is TGCAGCGTGGTCCAGGACAGCATCTATGGCTACACCTTC. This codes for CSVVQDSIYGYTF. The chain employs TRBV29-1 and TRBJ1-2, with D possibly TRBD1 on 6 matching bases. Trimming pared 6 bases from V and 4 bases from J, leaving 15 bases between. CDR1 and CDR2 (germline): SQVTM, ANQGSEA. CDR3 length equals 13 residues.

The rearrangement links TRBV4-3 to TRBJ2-5, with D perhaps TRBD1 (6 bases). The CDR3 sequence is 15 residues long. Germline V gene sequence: CDR1 LGHNA, CDR2 YSLEER. The V and J ends lost 2 bases and 7 bases respectively, with 17 bases between them. The CDR3 sequence is CASSQSPDQGMTQYF. For the CDR3, the DNA is TGCGCCAGCAGCCAAAGCCCGGATCAGGGGATGACCCAGTACTTC.

V gene TRBV5-1 combines with J gene TRBJ2-3, with TRBD2 matching 9 bases. This CDR3 spans 17 amino acids. Losses at the gene ends were 4 bases for V and 6 bases for J; bases not matched to a gene: 15. Germline V gene lookup returns CDR1 SGHRS and CDR2 YFSETQ. The CDR3 sequence is CASSLPSASGAPDTQYF. The CDR3 DNA reads TGCGCCAGCAGCCTGCCATCGGCTAGCGGGGCTCCCGATACGCAGTATTTT.

V usage is TRBV30 and J usage is TRBJ1-3; D unclear. V shed 5 bases and J shed 0 bases, with 8 bases lying between them. CDR1 and CDR2 from the germline V gene are GTSNPN and SVGIG (reference sequence). This CDR3 has 13 amino acids. CDR3 protein: CAWARFSGNTIYF. The CDR3 DNA reads as TGTGCCTGGGCCCGTTTCTCTGGAAACACCATATATTTT.

This clone appeared many times. At the DNA level, this CDR3 is encoded by other sequences in the same sample as well. The chain joins TRBV7-6 to TRBJ2-7, with D perhaps assigned TRBD1 or TRBD2 (5 bases each). Trimming cost V 1 base and J 2 bases, with 9 bases left between them. CDR3 length equals 14 residues. The germline CDR1 and CDR2 sequences are SGHVS and FNYEAQ. The CDR3 nucleotides read TGTGCCAGCAGCTTAGGGTCGGGGCCCTACGAGCAGTACTTC. This gives the protein CASSLGSGPYEQYF.

This sequence joins TRBV30 and TRBJ1-1; D not certain. The CDR3 loop spans 15 amino acids. Germline V gives CDR1 GTSNPN, CDR2 SVGIG (reference sequence). V lost 0 bases to trimming and J lost 6 bases, with 17 bases between them. The CDR3 coding sequence is TGTGCCTGGAGTGTCTCCCCACTACTAGGGTCTGAAGCTTTCTTT. Protein sequence: CAWSVSPLLGSEAFF.

CDR3 DNA: TGTGCCAGCAGCCCAGTCCGCAGGGCGGACTCTGGGGCCAACGTCCTGACTTTC. Its translation: CASSPVRRADSGANVLTF. The chain uses TRBV7-9 and TRBJ2-6; TRBD1 might be the D (5 bases). The CDR3 extends over 18 amino acids. Trimming left V 5 bases short and J 0 bases short, with 17 bases between. Looked up from germline, CDR1 is SEHNR and CDR2 is FQNEAQ (reference sequence).

The CDR3 is CASSLAVGAYGYTF. For the CDR3, the DNA is TGTGCCAGCAGCTTAGCGGTCGGGGCGTATGGCTACACCTTC. The chain employs TRBV7-2 and TRBJ1-2; D is perhaps TRBD1 (5 bases). Trimming took off 0 bases at V and 5 bases at J, with 10 bases between the two ends. This CDR3 comprises 14 residues. Looked up from germline, CDR1 is SGHTA and CDR2 is FQGNSA.

The rearrangement joins TRBV2 to TRBJ1-1; D ambiguous. The V gene's germline CDR1 is SNHLY and CDR2 FYNNEI. V was cut by 7 bases and J by 1 base, with 13 bases left in between. The CDR3 is 14 amino acids. As DNA, the CDR3 is TGTGCCAGCACCACCCGGGGTCCGAACACTGAAGCTTTCTTT. Residues: CASTTRGPNTEAFF.

V gene TRBV2 combines with J gene TRBJ1-4; D unclear. The germline V gene encodes CDR1 SNHLY and CDR2 FYNNEI. V shed 3 bases and J shed 8 bases, with 10 bases lying between them. The CDR3 is 13 amino acids. CDR3 amino acids: CASSEIGPEKLFF. CDR3 nucleotide sequence: TGTGCCAGCAGTGAGATCGGGCCCGAAAAACTGTTTTTT. Complete variable domain (other parts from reference TRBV2 and TRBJ1-4): EPEVTQTPSHQVTQMGQEVILRCVPISNHLYFYWYRQILGQKVEFLVSFYNNEISEKSEIFDDQFSVERPDGSNFTLKIRSTKLEDSAMYFCASSEIGPEKLFFGSGTQLSVL.

The genes are TRBV11-2 and TRBJ2-2, with TRBD2 as a possible D gene (5 bases). The length of the CDR3 is 15 residues. Between the trimmed V and J ends, which lost 2 bases and 6 bases, there was a span of 13 bases. Germline loops: CDR1 SGHAT, CDR2 FQNNGV. The CDR3 loop is CASSLWLARAGELFF. The CDR3 region has the DNA TGTGCCAGCAGCTTATGGTTAGCGAGGGCCGGGGAGCTGTTTTTT. Using reference TRBV11-2 and TRBJ2-2 for the parts outside the CDR3, the full variable domain is EAGVAQSPRYKIIEKRQSVAFWCNPISGHATLYWYQQILGQGPKLLIQFQNNGVVDDSQLPKDRFSAERLKGVDSTLKIQPAKLEDSAVYLCASSLWLARAGELFFGEGSRLTVL.

The chain links TRBV5-1 to TRBJ2-7; 9 nucleotides agree with TRBD1. CDR3 length: 14 residues. The V gene's germline CDR1 is SGHRS and CDR2 YFSETQ. After removal of 0 bases from V and 3 bases from J, the junction contained 1 base not matched to a gene. CDR3 sequence (DNA): TGCGCCAGCAGCTTGGGGGACAGGGACTACGAGCAGTACTTC. Protein sequence: CASSLGDRDYEQYF.

The chain is built from TRBV4-3 and TRBJ2-1; 16 bases fit TRBD2. This CDR3 is 19 amino acids long. V trimming: 3 bases; J trimming: 4 bases; junction bases outside the gene matches: 9. Germline CDR1 LGHNA, CDR2 YSLEER. CDR3 protein: CASSHANQGLAGGYNEQFF. CDR3 nucleotide sequence: TGCGCCAGCAGCCATGCCAACCAGGGACTAGCGGGGGGGTACAATGAGCAGTTCTTC.

V gene TRBV19 combines with J gene TRBJ1-1; D might be TRBD1 (5 bases). V was trimmed by 8 bases and J by 4 bases, leaving 14 bases between them. This CDR3 comprises 13 residues. Germline lookup yields CDR1 LNHDA and CDR2 SQIVND (reference sequence). As DNA, the CDR3 is TGTGCCAGTTCTACGTGGGGCGGCACTGAAGCTTTCTTT. Translation: CASSTWGGTEAFF.

The CDR3 DNA reads as TGTGCCAGTAGTCCGGTTTCGGGGGGCACTAATCAGCCCCAGCATTTT. This sequence encodes CASSPVSGGTNQPQHF. J is TRBJ1-5 and V is TRBV19; D is perhaps TRBD1 (6 bases). The CDR3 has 16 residues. The germline V gene encodes CDR1 LNHDA and CDR2 SQIVND (reference sequence). V shed 5 bases and J shed 4 bases, with 18 bases lying between them.

The chain employs TRBV4-1 and TRBJ2-3; D may be TRBD2 (6 bases). In germline, CDR1 is MGHRA, CDR2 YSYEKL. The CDR3 is 16 residues long. The V end lost 1 base, the J end lost 6 bases, and 17 bases lay between the germline ends. The CDR3 DNA reads TGCGCCAGCAGCCAAGTGGGGACCGGGGGAAGTGATACGCAGTATTTT. This translates into CASSQVGTGGSDTQYF.